This record concerns one T cell receptor beta chain sequence. Its specificity is unknown. PCR used 60 Vbeta primers and 13 Jbeta primers. Under the authors' procedure: Roughly 80 million unique TCR beta chains, some 9.9 million shared, were counted in a later analysis. Produced via immunoSEQ multiplex PCR; TCRdb's table is partial and in-frame only. V, J and clone size were drawn from that table, and D and trimming were deduced from the DNA. Among approximately 150,000 clones, more than 65% were seen once, and the ten largest hold 1.6%. These data are taken from a study of cytomegalovirus exposure and HLA in healthy donors. Whole-study context: The study's early data release held around 85 million unique TCRs from HLA-typed donors. Study-level points and caveats: Sequence variants that were highly shared formed a cluster that was likely a sequencing artifact. Indistinguishable V segments, including TRBV6-2 and TRBV6-3, were excluded.

Germline V gives CDR1 MNHNS, CDR2 SASEGT. V was cut by 5 bases and J by 4 bases, with 17 bases left in between. The CDR3 runs to 15 residues. The sequence derives from a woman aged 25-40 years in good health and CMV-seronegative. The sample consisted of PBMCs. This chain joins TRBV6-1 and TRBJ1-1; D is perhaps TRBD1 (5 bases). Here the CDR3 DNA reads TGTGCCAGCAGTCTCAGGGAGGGAGGAGGCACTGAAGCTTTCTTT. It encodes CASSLREGGGTEAFF.